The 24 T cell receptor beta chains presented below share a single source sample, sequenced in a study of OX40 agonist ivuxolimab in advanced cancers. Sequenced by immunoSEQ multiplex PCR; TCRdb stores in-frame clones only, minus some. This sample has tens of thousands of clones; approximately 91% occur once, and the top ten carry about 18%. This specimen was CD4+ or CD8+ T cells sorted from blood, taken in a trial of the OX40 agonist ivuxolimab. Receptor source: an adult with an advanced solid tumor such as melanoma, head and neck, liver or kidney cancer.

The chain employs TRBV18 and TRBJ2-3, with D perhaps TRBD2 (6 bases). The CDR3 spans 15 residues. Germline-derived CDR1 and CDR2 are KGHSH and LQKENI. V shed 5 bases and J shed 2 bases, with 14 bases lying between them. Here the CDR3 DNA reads TGTGCCAGCTCATCCTCAACGGGGGTCACAGATACGCAGTATTTT. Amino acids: CASSSSTGVTDTQYF.

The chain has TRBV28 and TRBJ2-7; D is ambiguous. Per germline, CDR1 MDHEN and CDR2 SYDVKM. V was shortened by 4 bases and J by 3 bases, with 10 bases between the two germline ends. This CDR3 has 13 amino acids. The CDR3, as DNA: TGTGCCAGCAGTTCCGGATTCAACTACGAGCAGTACTTC. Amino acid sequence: CASSSGFNYEQYF. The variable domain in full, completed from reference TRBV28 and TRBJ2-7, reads DVKVTQSSRYLVKRTGEKVFLECVQDMDHENMFWYRQDPGLGLRLIYFSYDVKMKEKGDIPEGYSVSREKKERFSLILESASTNQTSMYLCASSSGFNYEQYFGPGTRLTVT.

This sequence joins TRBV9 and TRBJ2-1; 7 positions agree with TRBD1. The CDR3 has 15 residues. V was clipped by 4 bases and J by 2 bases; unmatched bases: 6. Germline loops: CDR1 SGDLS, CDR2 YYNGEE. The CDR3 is CASSPTGFPYNEQFF. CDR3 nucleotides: TGTGCCAGCAGCCCGACAGGGTTTCCCTACAATGAGCAGTTCTTC.

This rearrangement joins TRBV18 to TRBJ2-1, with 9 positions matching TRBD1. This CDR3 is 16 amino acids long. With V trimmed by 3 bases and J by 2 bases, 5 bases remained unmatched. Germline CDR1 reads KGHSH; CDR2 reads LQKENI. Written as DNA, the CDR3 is TGTGCCAGCTCACCCAAACAGGGGGCGACCTACAATGAGCAGTTCTTC. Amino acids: CASSPKQGATYNEQFF.

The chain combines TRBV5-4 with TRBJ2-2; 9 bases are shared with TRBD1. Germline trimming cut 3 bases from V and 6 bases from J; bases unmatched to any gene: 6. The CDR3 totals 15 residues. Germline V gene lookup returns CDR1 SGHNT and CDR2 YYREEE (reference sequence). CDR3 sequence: CASSSGTGKAGELFF. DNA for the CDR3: TGTGCCAGCAGCTCCGGGACAGGGAAGGCCGGGGAGCTGTTTTTT.

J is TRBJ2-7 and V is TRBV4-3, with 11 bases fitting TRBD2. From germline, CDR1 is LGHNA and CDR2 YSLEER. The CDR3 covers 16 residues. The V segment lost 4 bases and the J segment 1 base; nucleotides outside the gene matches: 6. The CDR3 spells CASSPTRTSGSYEQYF. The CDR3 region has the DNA TGCGCCAGCAGCCCCACACGGACTAGCGGGTCCTACGAGCAGTACTTC.

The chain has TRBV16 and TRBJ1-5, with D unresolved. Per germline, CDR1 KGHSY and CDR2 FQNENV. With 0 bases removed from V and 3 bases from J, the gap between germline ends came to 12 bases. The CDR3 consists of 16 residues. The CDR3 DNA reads TGTGCCAGCAGCCAATCGGCCAGCGTTGACAATCAGCCCCAGCATTTT. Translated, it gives CASSQSASVDNQPQHF.

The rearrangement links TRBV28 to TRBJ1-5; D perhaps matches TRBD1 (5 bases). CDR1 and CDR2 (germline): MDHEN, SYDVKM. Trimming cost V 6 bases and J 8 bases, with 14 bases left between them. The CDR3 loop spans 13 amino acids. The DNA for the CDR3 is TGTGCCAGCAGAGACACAGGCTTGGAGCCCCAGCATTTT. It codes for CASRDTGLEPQHF.

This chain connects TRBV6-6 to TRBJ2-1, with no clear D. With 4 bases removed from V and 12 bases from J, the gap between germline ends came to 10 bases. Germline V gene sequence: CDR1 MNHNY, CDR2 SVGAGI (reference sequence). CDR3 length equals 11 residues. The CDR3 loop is CASSSRTTQFF. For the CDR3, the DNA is TGTGCCAGCAGTTCGAGGACCACGCAGTTCTTC.

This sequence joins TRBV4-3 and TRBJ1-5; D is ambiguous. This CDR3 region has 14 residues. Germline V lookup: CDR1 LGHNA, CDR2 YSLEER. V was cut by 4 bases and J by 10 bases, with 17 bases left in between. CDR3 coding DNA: TGCGCCAGCAGCCCCTCAGTATCCTTAGGACCCCAGCATTTT. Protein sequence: CASSPSVSLGPQHF.

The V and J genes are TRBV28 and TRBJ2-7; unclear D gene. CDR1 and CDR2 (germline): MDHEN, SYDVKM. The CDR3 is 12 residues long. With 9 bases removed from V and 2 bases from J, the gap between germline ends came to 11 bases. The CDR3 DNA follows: TGTGCCAGTGCCTGGGCCCCCTACGAGCAGTACTTC. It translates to CASAWAPYEQYF.

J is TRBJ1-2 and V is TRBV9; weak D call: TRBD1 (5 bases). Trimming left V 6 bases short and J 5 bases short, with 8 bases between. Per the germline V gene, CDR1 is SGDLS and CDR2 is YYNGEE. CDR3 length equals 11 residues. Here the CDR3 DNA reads TGTGCCAGCACCGGGACGTATGGCTACACCTTC. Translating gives CASTGTYGYTF. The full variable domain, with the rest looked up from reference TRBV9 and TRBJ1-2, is DSGVTQTPKHLITATGQRVTLRCSPRSGDLSVYWYQQSLDQGLQFLIQYYNGEERAKGNILERFSAQQFPDLHSELNLSSLELGDSALYFCASTGTYGYTFGSGTRLTVV.

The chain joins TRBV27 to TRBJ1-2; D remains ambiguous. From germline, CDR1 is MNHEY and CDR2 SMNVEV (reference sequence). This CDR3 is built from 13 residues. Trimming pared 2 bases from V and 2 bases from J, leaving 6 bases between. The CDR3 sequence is CASSLTENYGYTF. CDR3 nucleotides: TGTGCCAGCAGTTTAACGGAGAACTATGGCTACACCTTC.

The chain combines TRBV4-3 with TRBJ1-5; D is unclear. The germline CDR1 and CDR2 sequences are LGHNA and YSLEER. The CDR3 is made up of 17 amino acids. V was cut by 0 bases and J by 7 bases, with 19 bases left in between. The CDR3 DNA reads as TGCGCCAGCAGCCAAGAAGATCCGCTCTCCCAAGGGCAGCCCCAGCATTTT. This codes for CASSQEDPLSQGQPQHF.

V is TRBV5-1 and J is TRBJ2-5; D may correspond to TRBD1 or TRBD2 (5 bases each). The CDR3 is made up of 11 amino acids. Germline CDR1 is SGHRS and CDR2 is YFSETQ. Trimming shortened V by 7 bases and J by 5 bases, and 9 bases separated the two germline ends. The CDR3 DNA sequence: TGCGCCAGCTCCTGGGACGAGACCCAGTACTTC. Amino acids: CASSWDETQYF.

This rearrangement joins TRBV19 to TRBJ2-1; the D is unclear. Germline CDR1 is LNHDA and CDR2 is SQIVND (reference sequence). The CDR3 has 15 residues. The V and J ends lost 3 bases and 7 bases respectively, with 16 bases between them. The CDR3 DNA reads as TGTGCCAGTAGTATTATATACTCCCTCGTAAATGAGCAGTTCTTC. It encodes CASSIIYSLVNEQFF.

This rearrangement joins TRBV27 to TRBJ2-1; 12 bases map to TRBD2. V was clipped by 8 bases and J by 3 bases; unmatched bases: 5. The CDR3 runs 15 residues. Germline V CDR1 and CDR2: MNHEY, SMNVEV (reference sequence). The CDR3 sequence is CASQGLAGYYNEQFF. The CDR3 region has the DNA TGTGCCAGCCAGGGACTAGCGGGCTACTACAATGAGCAGTTCTTC.

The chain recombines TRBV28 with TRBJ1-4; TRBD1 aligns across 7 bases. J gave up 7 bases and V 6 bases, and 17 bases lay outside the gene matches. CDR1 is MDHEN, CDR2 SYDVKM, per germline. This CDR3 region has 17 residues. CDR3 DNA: TGTGCCAGCAGGCCTCCGGGACAGTTAATTCGTGGTGAAAAACTGTTTTTT. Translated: CASRPPGQLIRGEKLFF.

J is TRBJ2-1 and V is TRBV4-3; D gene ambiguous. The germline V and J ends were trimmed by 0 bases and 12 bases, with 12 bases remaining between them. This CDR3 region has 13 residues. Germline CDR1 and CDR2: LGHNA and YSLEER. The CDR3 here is CASSQDLLSLQFF. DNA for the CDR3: TGCGCCAGCAGCCAAGATCTTCTCAGTTTGCAGTTCTTC.

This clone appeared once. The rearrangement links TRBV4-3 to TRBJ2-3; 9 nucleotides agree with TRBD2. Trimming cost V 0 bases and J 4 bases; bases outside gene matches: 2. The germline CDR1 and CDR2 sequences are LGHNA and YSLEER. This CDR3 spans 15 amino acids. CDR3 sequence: CASSQEAGGSDTQYF. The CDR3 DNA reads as TGCGCCAGCAGCCAAGAAGCGGGAGGATCAGATACGCAGTATTTT.

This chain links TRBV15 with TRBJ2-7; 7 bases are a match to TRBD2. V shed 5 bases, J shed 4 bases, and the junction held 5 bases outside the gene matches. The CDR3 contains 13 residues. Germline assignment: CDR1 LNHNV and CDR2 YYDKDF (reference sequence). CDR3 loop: CATSEAGKYEQYF. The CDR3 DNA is TGTGCCACCAGCGAAGCGGGGAAGTACGAGCAGTACTTC.

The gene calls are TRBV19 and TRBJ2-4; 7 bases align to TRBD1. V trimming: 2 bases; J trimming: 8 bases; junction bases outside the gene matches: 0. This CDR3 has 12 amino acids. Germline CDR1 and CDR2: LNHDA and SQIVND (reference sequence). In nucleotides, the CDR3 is TGTGCCAGTAGTATACAGGGGGACATTCAGTACTTC. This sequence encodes CASSIQGDIQYF.

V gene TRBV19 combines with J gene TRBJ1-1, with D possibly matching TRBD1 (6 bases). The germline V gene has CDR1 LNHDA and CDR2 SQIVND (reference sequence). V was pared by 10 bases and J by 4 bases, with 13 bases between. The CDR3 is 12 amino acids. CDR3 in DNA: TGTGCCACCGTGGGGGGGGCCACTGAAGCTTTCTTT. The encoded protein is CATVGGATEAFF.

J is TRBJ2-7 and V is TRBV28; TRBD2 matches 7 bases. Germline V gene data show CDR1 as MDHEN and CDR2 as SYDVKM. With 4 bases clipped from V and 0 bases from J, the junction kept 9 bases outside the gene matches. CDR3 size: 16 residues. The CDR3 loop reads CASSSVLGLSSYEQYF. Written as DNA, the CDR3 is TGTGCCAGCAGTTCCGTTCTGGGACTAAGCTCCTACGAGCAGTACTTC.